A selection of T cell receptor beta chains follows, all from one sample in a study of blood T cell repertoires in COVID-19. Only in-frame clones appear in the TCRdb table, and some are missing; sequencing was by immunoSEQ multiplex PCR. The table includes approximately 97,000 clones, 80% to 95% detected once. The sequenced material came from peripheral blood. These receptors all stem from a woman aged 50 to 60 with COVID-19, enrolled during active disease. The CDR3 runs from the conserved cysteine through the conserved F or W. A D gene is named only where the DNA matches it firmly. Only some rows state a clone size, as once, few, many or a class for expanded clones.

V	size	D	J	DNA	CDR3
TRBV5-1	NA	TRBD1	TRBJ2-1	TGCGCCAGCTCCCCCGGACAGGCCTACAATGAGCAGTTCTTC	CASSPGQAYNEQFF
TRBV5-6	NA	TRBD1	TRBJ1-2	TGTGCCAGCCCTAGGACAGGGGGCGATGGCTACACCTTC	CASPRTGGDGYTF
TRBV21-1	few	NA	TRBJ2-6	TGTGCCAGCAGCTCCCCGGCGGAGAGAGGGGCCAACGTCCTGACTTTC	CASSSPAERGANVLTF
TRBV5-1	NA	NA	TRBJ1-4	TGCGCCAGCAGGGACAATGTAAATGAAAAACTGTTTTTT	CASRDNVNEKLFF
TRBV11-3	NA	NA	TRBJ2-2	TGTGCCAGCAGCTTAAATCAGGCCGGGGAGCTGTTTTTT	CASSLNQAGELFF
TRBV10-1	NA	NA	TRBJ2-1	TGCGCCAGCAGTGAAGGGAGCTCCTACAATGAGCAGTTCTTC	CASSEGSSYNEQFF
TRBV2	NA	NA	TRBJ1-4	TGTGCCAGCACCCTTGGAGACAGTTTTAATGAAAAACTGTTTTTT	CASTLGDSFNEKLFF
TRBV7-2	NA	TRBD2	TRBJ2-7	TGTGCCAGCAGCTTAGCCCGGAGAACGGGACTAGCGGGGGGGCCTGTATACTACGAGCAGTACTTC	CASSLARRTGLAGGPVYYEQYF
TRBV6-5	NA	TRBD1	TRBJ1-1	TGTGCCAGCAGCCCAGGACAGGGATATTTTCGAGCTTTCTTT	CASSPGQGYFRAFF
TRBV28	NA	NA	TRBJ1-1	TGTGCCAGCAGTGCTGGCCTGATCTCTGAAGCTTTCTTT	CASSAGLISEAFF
TRBV5-1	NA	TRBD2	TRBJ2-2	TGCGCCAGCACCCGGGTGAGCGGGGCCGGGGAGCTGTTTTTT	CASTRVSGAGELFF
TRBV11-3	once	NA	TRBJ2-7	TGTGCCAGCAGCTTTGCGGCCGTTTACGAGCAGTACTTC	CASSFAAVYEQYF
TRBV29-1	once	NA	TRBJ2-7	TGCAGCGTTTTACTTCCTAGTTACGAGCAGTACTTC	CSVLLPSYEQYF
TRBV18	NA	TRBD1	TRBJ2-6	TGTGCCAGCCGGACAGGGGGAACCTCTGGGGCCAACGTCCTGACTTTC	CASRTGGTSGANVLTF
TRBV19	NA	TRBD1	TRBJ1-2	TGTGCCAGTATGGACAGGGCCCCGAACTATGGCTACACCTTC	CASMDRAPNYGYTF
TRBV6-6	NA	NA	TRBJ2-1	TGTGCCAGCAGTCGATCGACAGGTTCCCATTTTCACAATGAGCAGTTCTTC	CASSRSTGSHFHNEQFF
TRBV3-1/TRBV3-2	NA	NA	TRBJ1-1	TGTGCCAGCAGCCCCGGGCGGGGGAACACTGAAGCTTTCTTT	CASSPGRGNTEAFF
TRBV27	NA	TRBD1	TRBJ2-5	TGTGCCAGCAGAACTTTGGGGACAGCATTACAAGAGACCCAGTACTTC	CASRTLGTALQETQYF
TRBV3-1/TRBV3-2	NA	NA	TRBJ2-3	TGTGCCAGCAGCTTGGCCGCGGGGACAGATACGCAGTATTTT	CASSLAAGTDTQYF
TRBV19	NA	TRBD1	TRBJ1-3	TGTGCCAGTAGTGACAGGGGGCTTGGAAACACCATATATTTT	CASSDRGLGNTIYF
TRBV5-1	NA	NA	TRBJ1-5	TGCGCCAGCAGCTTGGACGGGAATCAGCCCCAGCATTTT	CASSLDGNQPQHF
TRBV18	NA	TRBD1	TRBJ2-2	TGTGCCAGCCCGGGACAGTCGAACACCGGGGAGCTGTTTTTT	CASPGQSNTGELFF
TRBV6-6	NA	TRBD1	TRBJ1-2	TGTGCCAGCAGTTTAGGAGGGGGCGCGATCTATGGCTACACCTTC	CASSLGGGAIYGYTF
TRBV4-3	NA	NA	TRBJ1-2	TGCGCCAGCAGCCAGACCCCAGCGGCTAACTATGGCTACACCTTC	CASSQTPAANYGYTF
TRBV9	NA	NA	TRBJ1-1	TGTGCCAGCGGCCGGGAGCTGAACACTGAAGCTTTCTTT	CASGRELNTEAFF
TRBV2	NA	NA	TRBJ2-1	TGTGCCAGCAGTGAACAACTCGGGAAGTTCTTC	CASSEQLGKFF
TRBV7-9	NA	NA	TRBJ1-2	TGTGCCAGCAGCTTAGTGCAGGGTCGTATTTCCCTAGATGGCTACACCTTC	CASSLVQGRISLDGYTF
TRBV5-4	NA	NA	TRBJ1-2	TGTGCCAGCAGCCTCCAGGGGAGCTATGGCTACACCTTC	CASSLQGSYGYTF
TRBV10-1	NA	NA	TRBJ1-2	TGCGCCAGCAGTGAGTCGGGGGCGCGGGGCTACACCTTC	CASSESGARGYTF
TRBV30	NA	NA	TRBJ1-1	TGTGCCTGGAGTATACCCCCGGGAACTGAAGCTTTCTTT	CAWSIPPGTEAFF
TRBV6-1	NA	NA	TRBJ1-2	TGTGCCAGCAGTGAACAAGTGAGGAATAACTATGGCTACACCTTC	CASSEQVRNNYGYTF
TRBV11-2	NA	TRBD2	TRBJ2-1	TGTGCCAGCAGCTTTCTAGCGGGGGGGCTCTCCTACAATGAGCAGTTCTTC	CASSFLAGGLSYNEQFF
TRBV24-1	NA	NA	TRBJ1-2	TGTGCCACCAGTGATTTCGGGACACCCTATGGCTACACCTTC	CATSDFGTPYGYTF
TRBV5-1	NA	NA	TRBJ1-2	TGCGCCAGCAGCTTGGCTCAACAAGGCGGAGGAGGCTACACCTTC	CASSLAQQGGGGYTF
TRBV5-4	NA	TRBD1	TRBJ2-1	TGTGCCAGCAGCTTGGGGACAGGGGGCGAGCAGTTCTTC	CASSLGTGGEQFF
TRBV19	NA	NA	TRBJ2-4	TGTGCCAGTAGTATAGGACTAGCCAAAAACATTCAGTACTTC	CASSIGLAKNIQYF
TRBV24-1	NA	TRBD1	TRBJ2-2	TGTGCCACCAGTGACGCAGGGGGCTGGAGGAACACCGGGGAGCTGTTTTTT	CATSDAGGWRNTGELFF
TRBV5-5	once	TRBD2	TRBJ2-2	TGTGCCAGCAGCCCGCGACTAGCGGGGGGGAACACCGGGGAGCTGTTTTTT	CASSPRLAGGNTGELFF
TRBV24-1	once	TRBD1	TRBJ1-1	TGTGCCACCAGTGCGCCGGGACAGAAAGAAGCTTTCTTT	CATSAPGQKEAFF
TRBV7-2	NA	NA	TRBJ2-1	TGTGCCAGCAGTCAAAATCGGGGAGCATTCAACAATGAGCAGTTCTTC	CASSQNRGAFNNEQFF
TRBV2	once	NA	TRBJ2-2	TGTGCCAGCAGTCAACCACTCAGGGGAATAGAGACCGGGGAGCTGTTTTTT	CASSQPLRGIETGELFF
TRBV25-1	once	TRBD1	TRBJ1-2	TGTGCCAGCAGCCCCTCGGGACAGGGTGGGGATGGCTACACCTTC	CASSPSGQGGDGYTF
TRBV5-1	NA	NA	TRBJ2-1	TGCGCCAGCAGCGAGACTGTCTCCTACAATGAGCAGTTCTTC	CASSETVSYNEQFF
TRBV19	NA	NA	TRBJ1-1	TGTGCCAGTAGTTCTCGGGCCACGGGGACTGAAGCTTTCTTT	CASSSRATGTEAFF
TRBV24-1	NA	TRBD1	TRBJ2-5	TGTGCCACCAGTGCTTCAGACAGGGGCCAAGAGACCCAGTACTTC	CATSASDRGQETQYF
TRBV30	NA	NA	TRBJ1-1	TGTGCCTGGAGACCTCGACAGAGGTTGAACACTGAAGCTTTCTTT	CAWRPRQRLNTEAFF
TRBV4-3	NA	NA	TRBJ2-7	TGCGCCAGCAGCCAAGATTTTAGGAACAGGGCACACGAGCAGTACTTC	CASSQDFRNRAHEQYF
TRBV24-1	NA	TRBD1	TRBJ2-2	TGTGCCACCCAGGAGAGGGACAGGGTACGCACCGGGGAGCTGTTTTTT	CATQERDRVRTGELFF
TRBV7-2	NA	TRBD1	TRBJ1-4	TGTGCCAGCAGCTTAGACAGGGGGAGGGATGAAAAACTGTTTTTT	CASSLDRGRDEKLFF
TRBV5-1	few	TRBD1	TRBJ1-1	TGCGCCAGCAGCTTTACAGGGGGCAGTGACACTGAAGCTTTCTTT	CASSFTGGSDTEAFF
TRBV5-1	NA	NA	TRBJ2-7	TGCGCCAGCAGCTTGTCTGGCAGCTCCTACGAGCAGTACTTC	CASSLSGSSYEQYF
TRBV28	NA	NA	TRBJ2-1	TGTGCCAGCCGCTTACGGACAACAATAATTGAGCAGTTCTTC	CASRLRTTIIEQFF